The 32 T cell receptor beta chains listed next were all sequenced from one sample in a study of shared clonotypes between healthy human individuals. Repertoires were generated with immunoSEQ multiplex PCR, while TCRdb's copy carries only in-frame clones and drops some. The sample has hundreds of thousands of clones, more than 70% seen once; the top ten hold 1.5% to 2%. The sample comprised memory CD4+ T cells sorted from blood. Regarding subset: CD45RA-negative fraction. These receptors all stem from a woman under 40 in good health.

V gene TRBV5-1 combines with J gene TRBJ1-1, with D tentatively TRBD1 (6 bases). Germline V lookup: CDR1 SGHRS, CDR2 YFSETQ. Trimming cost V 0 bases and J 11 bases, with 14 bases left between them. CDR3 length equals 13 residues. The CDR3 sequence is CASSLGLGGAAFF. Written as DNA, the CDR3 is TGCGCCAGCAGCTTGGGCTTGGGGGGCGCGGCTTTCTTT.

The chain uses TRBV28 and TRBJ1-5; D might be TRBD1 (6 bases). The V gene lost 9 bases and the J gene lost 6 bases, with 12 bases spanning the gap. Germline-derived CDR1 and CDR2 are MDHEN and SYDVKM. CDR3 length: 12 amino acids. DNA of the CDR3: TGTGCCAGTCAAGCAGGGGTTCAGCCCCAGCATTTT. Its translation is CASQAGVQPQHF.

A few counts support this clone. The chain employs TRBV5-4 and TRBJ2-2, with D possibly matching TRBD2 (5 bases). The germline CDR1 and CDR2 sequences are SGHNT and YYREEE (reference sequence). V was trimmed by 4 bases and J by 1 base, leaving 14 bases between them. CDR3 length: 16 amino acids. CDR3 amino acids: CASSQERQQNTGELFF. CDR3 bases: TGTGCCAGCAGCCAAGAGCGGCAACAGAACACCGGGGAGCTGTTTTTT.

This clone has just a few counts. The V and J genes are TRBV7-2 and TRBJ1-1; tentative D call: TRBD1 (6 bases). V lost 5 bases to trimming and J lost 5 bases, with 15 bases between them. CDR1 and CDR2 from the germline V gene are SGHTA and FQGNSA. The CDR3 consists of 14 residues. The chain's CDR3 is CASSPGGGWTEAFF. The DNA for the CDR3 is TGTGCCAGCAGCCCGGGGGGGGGCTGGACTGAAGCTTTCTTT.

CDR3 nucleotides: TGTGCCAGCAGGGAGAATGAGGGGACAGATACGCAGTATTTT. It specifies CASRENEGTDTQYF. The gene calls are TRBV2 and TRBJ2-3; D may be TRBD1 or TRBD2 (5 bases each). From germline, CDR1 is SNHLY and CDR2 FYNNEI. CDR3 size: 14 residues. Trimming stripped 6 bases from V and 3 bases from J, with 13 bases between.

The gene calls are TRBV19 and TRBJ1-5; no clear D. The CDR3 covers 16 residues. With 5 bases removed from V and 3 bases from J, the gap between germline ends came to 17 bases. Per germline, CDR1 LNHDA and CDR2 SQIVND (reference sequence). CDR3 residues: CASSSRPRRFNQPQHF. The CDR3, as DNA: TGTGCCAGTAGTTCGAGGCCCCGACGGTTCAATCAGCCCCAGCATTTT. Variable domain in full (rest from reference TRBV19 and TRBJ1-5): DGGITQSPKYLFRKEGQNVTLSCEQNLNHDAMYWYRQDPGQGLRLIYYSQIVNDFQKGDIAEGYSVSREKKESFPLTVTSAQKNPTAFYLCASSSRPRRFNQPQHFGDGTRLSIL.

This clone came up a few times. The gene calls are TRBV2 and TRBJ2-4, with D unresolved. Germline CDR1 reads SNHLY; CDR2 reads FYNNEI. The germline V and J ends were trimmed by 6 bases and 10 bases, with 10 bases remaining between them. The CDR3 length is 11 residues. The CDR3 DNA reads TGTGCCAGCAGGGAGTCACGGATTCAGTACTTC. It encodes CASRESRIQYF.

This sequence joins TRBV28 and TRBJ2-7; D unclear. Per the germline V gene, CDR1 is MDHEN and CDR2 is SYDVKM. This CDR3 comprises 12 residues. V was cut by 4 bases and J by 2 bases, with 6 bases left in between. DNA of the CDR3: TGTGCCAGCAGTTCCGAACCCTACGAGCAGTACTTC. Protein sequence: CASSSEPYEQYF. The whole variable domain, filled in from reference TRBV28 and TRBJ2-7, reads DVKVTQSSRYLVKRTGEKVFLECVQDMDHENMFWYRQDPGLGLRLIYFSYDVKMKEKGDIPEGYSVSREKKERFSLILESASTNQTSMYLCASSSEPYEQYFGPGTRLTVT.

The rearrangement uses TRBV6-6 and TRBJ1-4, with a weak D call TRBD1 (6 bases). V was clipped by 7 bases and J by 1 base, with 16 bases between them. CDR1 is MNHNY, CDR2 SVGAGI, per germline (reference sequence). This CDR3 is built from 16 residues. CDR3 coding DNA: TGTGCCAGCACCTCGCGTAGGGGGGAAACTAATGAAAAACTGTTTTTT. Protein: CASTSRRGETNEKLFF.

This clone was counted a single time. The gene calls are TRBV28 and TRBJ2-7, with 14 bases lining up with TRBD2. Germline trimming cut 5 bases from V and 3 bases from J; bases unmatched to any gene: 15. This CDR3 is built from 19 residues. CDR1 and CDR2 (germline): MDHEN, SYDVKM. The CDR3: CASSTPGLAGEGEVYEQYF. The CDR3 nucleotides are TGTGCCAGCAGTACTCCGGGACTAGCGGGAGAAGGGGAGGTCTACGAGCAGTACTTC.

V usage is TRBV30 and J usage is TRBJ2-1; D is tentatively TRBD1 or TRBD2 (5 bases each). V was shortened by 5 bases and J by 9 bases, with 11 bases between the two germline ends. CDR3 length: 11 amino acids. The germline V gene encodes CDR1 GTSNPN and CDR2 SVGIG (reference sequence). The CDR3 nucleotides are TGTGCCTGGTCGGGGCGCGGTGAGCAGTTCTTC. This sequence encodes CAWSGRGEQFF.

The rearrangement joins TRBV28 to TRBJ2-5; tentatively, D is TRBD1 or TRBD2 (5 bases each). V was shortened by 1 base and J by 11 bases, with 14 bases between the two germline ends. Germline CDR1 is MDHEN and CDR2 is SYDVKM. This CDR3 has 13 residues. CDR3 sequence reads: CASSLYGMGEQYF. CDR3 nucleotide sequence: TGTGCCAGCAGTTTATATGGGATGGGGGAGCAGTACTTC.

The chain joins TRBV19 to TRBJ1-2, with 8 bases lining up with TRBD1. V dropped 5 bases and J dropped 7; count of bases not matched to a gene: 9. Germline loops: CDR1 LNHDA, CDR2 SQIVND (reference sequence). The CDR3 totals 14 residues. Written as DNA, the CDR3 is TGTGCCAGTAGTTGGGGACAGGCACAGGGTGGCTACACCTTC. It encodes CASSWGQAQGGYTF.

V and J are TRBV6-6 and TRBJ1-3; possible D gene TRBD1, 5 bases. Germline CDR1 MNHNY, CDR2 SVGAGI (reference sequence). V gave up 7 bases and J gave up 0 bases, with 16 bases separating them. CDR3 length: 16 amino acids. DNA of the CDR3: TGTGCCAGCACCACTCCAGGGCTCCTCTCTGGAAACACCATATATTTT. This sequence encodes CASTTPGLLSGNTIYF.

The chain joins TRBV5-1 to TRBJ2-7; D not resolved. Trimming cost V 2 bases and J 4 bases, with 16 bases left between them. The V gene's germline CDR1 is SGHRS and CDR2 YFSETQ. CDR3 size: 15 residues. This CDR3 reads CASSFARSDGYEQYF. CDR3 sequence (DNA): TGCGCCAGCAGCTTCGCCAGGTCTGACGGATACGAGCAGTACTTC. Full variable domain (missing parts from reference TRBV5-1 and TRBJ2-7): KAGVTQTPRYLIKTRGQQVTLSCSPISGHRSVSWYQQTPGQGLQFLFEYFSETQRNKGNFPGRFSGRQFSNSRSEMNVSTLELGDSALYLCASSFARSDGYEQYFGPGTRLTVT.

This clone was observed a few times. Other DNA sequences in the same sample also yield this CDR3. The rearrangement uses TRBV7-2 and TRBJ2-3; tentative D call: TRBD2 (6 bases). V was cut by 3 bases and J by 3 bases, with 10 bases left in between. Germline assignment: CDR1 SGHTA and CDR2 FQGNSA. This CDR3 contains 14 residues. The CDR3 spells CASSFSGSTDTQYF. In DNA form, the CDR3 reads TGTGCCAGCAGCTTTAGCGGAAGTACAGATACGCAGTATTTT.

This clone was picked up a small number of times. The genes are TRBV30 and TRBJ2-1, with TRBD2 matching over 7 bases. CDR1 and CDR2 (germline): GTSNPN, SVGIG (reference sequence). The CDR3 sequence is 15 residues long. Germline trimming cut 1 base from V and 0 bases from J; bases unmatched to any gene: 3. CDR3 loop: CAWSAVAGSYNEQFF. The CDR3 nucleotides are TGTGCCTGGAGTGCGGTAGCGGGCTCCTACAATGAGCAGTTCTTC.

This sequence joins TRBV5-5 and TRBJ2-3; 9 bases map to TRBD2. The CDR3 is made up of 14 amino acids. V shed 9 bases and J 1 base; nucleotides not matched to a gene: 6. CDR1 and CDR2 (germline): SGHKS, YYEKEE (reference sequence). CDR3 region: CATFPSGGTDTQYF. CDR3 DNA: TGTGCCACCTTTCCTAGCGGGGGCACAGATACGCAGTATTTT.

The chain joins TRBV27 to TRBJ2-6, with unresolved D. Germline assignment: CDR1 MNHEY and CDR2 SMNVEV (reference sequence). The CDR3 loop spans 15 amino acids. V shed 3 bases and J shed 4 bases, with 10 bases lying between them. The CDR3 region has the DNA TGTGCCAGCAGTTTCGTCCAGTCGGGGGCCAACGTCCTGACTTTC. As protein: CASSFVQSGANVLTF.

This clone showed up just once. A much larger clone is a single base away; this may be a read error. Other DNA sequences from this sample encode an identical CDR3 as well. The V and J genes are TRBV5-1 and TRBJ2-1; 8 nucleotides agree with TRBD2. This CDR3 region has 15 residues. Trimming removed 2 bases from V and 0 bases from J; junction bases left unmatched: 1. From germline, CDR1 is SGHRS and CDR2 YFSETQ. The CDR3 region has the DNA TGCGCCAGCAGCTTTACTAGCGGCTCCTACAATGAGCAGTTCTTC. Amino acid sequence: CASSFTSGSYNEQFF.

The sample holds a few counts of this clone. This chain uses TRBV15 with TRBJ1-2, with D unclear. The length of the CDR3 is 12 residues. Germline CDR1 reads LNHNV; CDR2 reads YYDKDF (reference sequence). V lost 4 bases and J 1 base, leaving 4 bases between the germline ends. The chain's CDR3 is CATSTLNYGYTF. CDR3 in DNA: TGTGCCACCAGCACACTTAACTATGGCTACACCTTC. Together with reference TRBV15 and TRBJ1-2, the CDR3 gives the full variable domain: DAMVIQNPRYQVTQFGKPVTLSCSQTLNHNVMYWYQQKSSQAPKLLFHYYDKDFNNEADTPDNFQSRRPNTSFCFLDIRSPGLGDTAMYLCATSTLNYGYTFGSGTRLTVV.

The chain couples TRBV6-5 to TRBJ1-1; a weak D match, TRBD1 (6 bases). The V gene's germline CDR1 is MNHEY and CDR2 SVGAGI. The CDR3 sequence is 15 residues long. The ends were cut back, 7 bases at V and 3 bases at J, with 18 bases in the middle. The CDR3 DNA is TGTGCCAGCAATTTACAGGGAGGCGGATACACTGAAGCTTTCTTT. Protein sequence: CASNLQGGGYTEAFF.

The CDR3 sequence: CASSQSAGGVDGTQYF. CDR3 nucleotide sequence: TGTGCCAGCAGTCAATCGGCTGGCGGGGTGGATGGGACCCAGTACTTC. This sequence joins TRBV28 and TRBJ2-5; D possibly corresponds to TRBD2 (6 bases). Trimming removed 5 bases at V and 7 bases at J, with 23 bases between. Germline lookup yields CDR1 MDHEN and CDR2 SYDVKM. The CDR3 is made up of 16 amino acids.

This sequence joins TRBV7-8 and TRBJ2-7, with 13 bases lining up with TRBD2. The J segment lost 6 bases and the V segment lost 5 bases, leaving 7 bases of the junction unmatched. This CDR3 region has 15 residues. The germline gives CDR1 SGHVS, CDR2 FQNEAQ. The CDR3 coding sequence is TGTGCCAGCAGCGGAGGACTAGCGGGAGCCTCCGAGCAGTACTTC. This sequence encodes CASSGGLAGASEQYF.

V usage is TRBV29-1 and J usage is TRBJ2-7, with TRBD1 matching over 9 bases. This CDR3 is built from 15 residues. With 5 bases clipped from V and 5 bases from J, the junction kept 13 bases outside the gene matches. Germline V gene lookup returns CDR1 SQVTM and CDR2 ANQGSEA. Written as DNA, the CDR3 is TGCAGCGTTCGGGCTGGGACAGGGTTTTCCCACGAGCAGTACTTC. This encodes CSVRAGTGFSHEQYF.

The chain couples TRBV5-6 to TRBJ2-1; unclear D gene. The V gene's germline CDR1 is SGHDT and CDR2 YYEEEE. Trimming cost V 0 bases and J 11 bases, with 9 bases left between them. CDR3 length: 12 amino acids. This CDR3 is CASSLGADKQFF. Here the CDR3 DNA reads TGTGCCAGCAGCTTGGGGGCAGATAAGCAGTTCTTC. The complete variable domain, with remaining parts taken from reference TRBV5-6 and TRBJ2-1, reads DAGVTQSPTHLIKTRGQQVTLRCSPKSGHDTVSWYQQALGQGPQFIFQYYEEEERQRGNFPDRFSGHQFPNYSSELNVNALLLGDSALYLCASSLGADKQFFGPGTRLTVL.

This chain connects TRBV15 to TRBJ1-2; D not resolved. The V and J ends lost 6 bases and 4 bases respectively, with 9 bases between them. Germline assignment: CDR1 LNHNV and CDR2 YYDKDF (reference sequence). CDR3 length: 12 amino acids. This CDR3 reads CATSNIRYGYTF. CDR3 DNA sequence: TGTGCCACCAGTAACATTCGCTATGGCTACACCTTC.

The V gene is TRBV5-6, the J gene TRBJ2-3; 10 bases map to TRBD2. Germline values: CDR1 SGHDT, CDR2 YYEEEE. Trimming removed 4 bases from V and 0 bases from J; junction bases left unmatched: 5. The CDR3 sequence is 16 residues long. The CDR3 loop is CASSKGLASSTDTQYF. DNA for the CDR3: TGTGCCAGCAGCAAGGGACTAGCGTCTAGCACAGATACGCAGTATTTT.

V and J are TRBV4-2 and TRBJ2-7; TRBD2 might be the D (6 bases). V was pared by 1 base and J by 2 bases, with 15 bases between. The V gene's germline CDR1 is LGHNA and CDR2 YNFKEQ. This CDR3 is 16 amino acids long. This CDR3 reads CASSQGEASETYEQYF. The CDR3 bases are TGTGCCAGCAGCCAAGGTGAGGCTAGCGAGACCTACGAGCAGTACTTC.

The V and J genes are TRBV6-6 and TRBJ2-7; D possibly corresponds to TRBD1 (6 bases). Germline V gene lookup returns CDR1 MNHNY and CDR2 SVGAGI (reference sequence). This CDR3 is 15 amino acids long. Between the trimmed V and J ends, which lost 6 bases and 2 bases, there was a span of 17 bases. The CDR3 is CASRETRDTTYEQYF. DNA for the CDR3: TGTGCCAGCAGGGAGACCCGGGACACAACCTACGAGCAGTACTTC.

Here the CDR3 reads CASSQDVVASGNTDTQYF. The CDR3 DNA sequence: TGTGCCAGCAGCCAAGATGTGGTGGCTAGCGGGAACACAGATACGCAGTATTTT. The rearrangement uses TRBV4-2 and TRBJ2-3; TRBD2 aligns across 9 bases. CDR3 size: 18 residues. Trimming cost V 0 bases and J 2 bases; bases outside gene matches: 9. Germline CDR1 is LGHNA and CDR2 is YNFKEQ.

This clone occurred a few times. V and J are TRBV6-5 and TRBJ2-1; 7 bases line up with TRBD2. CDR1 and CDR2 from the germline V gene are MNHEY and SVGAGI. The CDR3 consists of 14 residues. V dropped 10 bases and J dropped 3; count of bases not matched to a gene: 9. DNA for the CDR3: TGTGCCACCGGCGGGAGACAGCTCTACAATGAGCAGTTCTTC. Translated: CATGGRQLYNEQFF.